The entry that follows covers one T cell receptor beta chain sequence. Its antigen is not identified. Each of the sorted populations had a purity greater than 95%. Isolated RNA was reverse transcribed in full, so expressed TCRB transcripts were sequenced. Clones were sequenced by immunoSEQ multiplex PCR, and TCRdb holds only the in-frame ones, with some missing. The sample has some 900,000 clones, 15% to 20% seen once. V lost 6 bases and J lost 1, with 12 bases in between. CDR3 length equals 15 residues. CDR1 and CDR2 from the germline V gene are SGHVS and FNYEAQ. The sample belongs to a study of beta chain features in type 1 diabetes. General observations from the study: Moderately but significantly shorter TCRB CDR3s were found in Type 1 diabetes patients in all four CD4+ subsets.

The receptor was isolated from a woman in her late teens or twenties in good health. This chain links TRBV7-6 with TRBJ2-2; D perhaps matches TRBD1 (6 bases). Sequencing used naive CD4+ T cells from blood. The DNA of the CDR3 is TGTGCCAGCAGACCGGGACAATTGAACACCGGGGAGCTGTTTTTT. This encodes CASRPGQLNTGELFF.